This TCR beta chain was sequenced during a study of blood T cells in healthy people across ages. Whole-study results and caveats: The donors' CMV status was not determined, possibly confounding changes in expanded clonotypes.

This clonotype was counted many times. Its cognate antigen is unknown. In germline, CDR1 is SQVTM, CDR2 ANQGSEA. V shed 4 bases, J shed 0 bases, and the junction held 0 bases outside the gene matches. This CDR3 region has 13 residues. Sample-barcoded 5' priming and a J-beta primer mix drove a second PCR of roughly 7 to 11 cycles. TCRdb processed the 5' RACE reads anew with MiXCR; each CDR3 protein has one entry. The sample records about a million distinct CDR3 sequences, about 53% being singletons. The TCR sequence derives from a woman aged 60 to 75 in good health. The sample consisted of blood. The rearrangement joins TRBV29-1 to TRBJ2-7; TRBD1 matches 10 bases. The CDR3 is CSVGDRGSYEQYF. CDR3 DNA sequence: TGCAGCGTTGGGGACAGGGGCTCCTACGAGCAGTACTTC.